The 6 T cell receptor beta chains below were found in one sample sequenced in a study of tissue T cells after allogeneic stem cell transplantation. Noted time point: mouse harvest day 7 after allogeneic transplant. Mouse grafts combined 10^7 T-cell-depleted bone marrow cells with 10^6 splenic CD5+ T cells. Sequenced by immunoSEQ multiplex PCR; TCRdb stores in-frame clones only, minus some. The profile shows 9,900 or so clones, roughly two fifths of them singletons. The source material was skin. These receptors came from a female BALB/c mouse given C57BL/6 T cells with graft-versus-host disease after an allogeneic hematopoietic cell transplant.

This clone is classed as medium-sized (0.01 to 0.1%). The gene names given are mouse names. The read halts 1 residue ahead of the CDR3 end, with the missing end drawn from the germline J gene. The V gene is TRBV19, the J gene TRBJ2-7; no firm D call. CDR1 is FNHDT, CDR2 SITEND, per germline (reference sequence). The V end lost 2 bases, the J end lost 6 bases, and 9 bases lay between the germline ends. The CDR3 sequence is 12 residues long. The CDR3 reads CASSMPSLEQYF. The part of the CDR3 DNA that was read is TGTGCCAGCAGTATGCCCAGCCTTGAACAGTAC.

This clone was counted only a few times. Germline and genes: mouse. The read gets to within 1 residue of the CDR3 end, and the germline J gene fills in the rest. The V gene is TRBV26, the J gene TRBJ1-3, with D perhaps matching TRBD1 (5 bases). The CDR3 spans 15 residues. V was shortened by 1 base and J by 0 bases, with 7 bases between the two germline ends. The germline gives CDR1 KGHPV, CDR2 FQNQEV (reference sequence). CDR3 DNA, as far as it was read: TGTGCCAGCAGTCTGTGGGGGTATTCTGGAAATACGCTCTAT. Amino acids: CASSLWGYSGNTLY. The whole CDR3 is CASSLWGYSGNTLYF.

As for this clone: Gene labels here are mouse ones. The read comes to an end 1 residue before the CDR3 does, leaving the germline J gene to fill in the end. The chain combines TRBV13-2 with TRBJ1-3; 9 nucleotides line up with TRBD1. The length of the CDR3 is 15 residues. V shed 6 bases and J 0 bases; nucleotides not matched to a gene: 4. The V gene's germline CDR1 is NNHNN and CDR2 SYGAGS (reference sequence). The part of the CDR3 DNA that was read is TGTGCCAGCGCCGCGACAGGGGGTTCTGGAAATACGCTCTAT. As protein: CASAATGGSGNTLY. The full CDR3 sequence reads CASAATGGSGNTLYF.

This clone turned up a few times. Genes here carry mouse names. The CDR3 end is not reached by the read, which stops 1 residue before it; the germline J gene fills it in. V and J are TRBV26 and TRBJ1-1; possibly TRBD1 for D (5 bases). CDR1 is KGHPV and CDR2 is FQNQEV in the germline V gene (reference sequence). The CDR3 contains 13 residues. V lost 4 bases and J 1 base, leaving 7 bases between the germline ends. Here the CDR3 reads CASSPDKNTEVFF. CDR3 bases read: TGTGCCAGCAGTCCGGACAAAAACACAGAAGTCTTC.

On this clone itself: Gene names are mouse gene names. From the germline J gene comes the end of the CDR3, since the read stops 1 residue before it. The rearrangement uses TRBV26 and TRBJ1-1; D is uncertain. This CDR3 comprises 13 residues. CDR1 is KGHPV, CDR2 FQNQEV, per germline (reference sequence). V lost 2 bases, J lost 1 base, and 5 bases lay in between. Partial CDR3 DNA: TGTGCCAGCAGTCTGGAGGTAAACACAGAAGTCTTC. It translates to CASSLEVNTEVF. The full-length CDR3 reads as CASSLEVNTEVFF.

With respect to this clone: Gene names denote mouse genes. The read finishes 1 residue shy of the CDR3 end, and the germline J gene is used to complete it. This chain joins TRBV12-2 and TRBJ1-1; D call uncertain. This CDR3 has 13 residues. The germline V gene encodes CDR1 SGHLS and CDR2 HYDKME. Deletions cut 1 base from V and 3 bases from J, with 8 bases between. The sequenced CDR3 bases are TGTGCCAGCTCTCTGCGACATTACACAGAAGTCTTC. Its translation: CASSLRHYTEVF. The CDR3 as a whole reads CASSLRHYTEVFF.